This T cell receptor beta chain was sequenced during a study of blood T cell repertoires in COVID-19. On the study more broadly: Sources were T cells, B-cell-depleted T cells, or PBMCs; the material itself was cDNA or gDNA.

Trimming took 0 bases from V and 6 from J; bases not matched to a gene: 7. CDR1 is MNHEY, CDR2 SMNVEV, per germline (reference sequence). The CDR3 loop spans 15 amino acids. The table came from immunoSEQ multiplex PCR; TCRdb's copy has only in-frame clones and leaves some out. The repertoire holds roughly 70,000 clones, with roughly 88% as singletons. This TCR was sampled from a man aged 65-85 years with active or convalescent COVID-19. The material sequenced was peripheral blood. J is TRBJ2-7 and V is TRBV27; TRBD2 matches 8 bases. CDR3 protein: CASSLSSGSGFEQYF. CDR3 sequence (DNA): TGTGCCAGCAGTTTATCGAGCGGGAGTGGTTTCGAGCAGTACTTC.